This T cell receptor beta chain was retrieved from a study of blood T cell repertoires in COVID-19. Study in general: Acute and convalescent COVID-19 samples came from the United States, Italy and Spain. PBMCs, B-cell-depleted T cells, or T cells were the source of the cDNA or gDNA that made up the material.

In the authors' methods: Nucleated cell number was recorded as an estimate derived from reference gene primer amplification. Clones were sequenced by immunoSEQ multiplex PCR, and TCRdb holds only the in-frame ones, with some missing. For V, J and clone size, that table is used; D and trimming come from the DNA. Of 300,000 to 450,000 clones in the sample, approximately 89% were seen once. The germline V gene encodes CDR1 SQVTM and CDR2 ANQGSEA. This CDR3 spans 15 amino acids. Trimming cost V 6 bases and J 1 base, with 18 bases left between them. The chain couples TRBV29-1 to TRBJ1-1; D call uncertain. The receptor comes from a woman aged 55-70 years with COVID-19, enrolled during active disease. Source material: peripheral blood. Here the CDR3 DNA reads TGCAGCGTAGGCCCCGCGGGAAGGGCGAACACTGAAGCTTTCTTT. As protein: CSVGPAGRANTEAFF.